This TCR beta chain originates from a study of blood T cell repertoires in COVID-19. Data came from immunoSEQ multiplex PCR; TCRdb stores just in-frame clones and leaves some out. The sample includes roughly 200,000 clones, 80% to 90% of them seen just once. Specimen: peripheral blood. The source of this sequence is a man aged 60 to 75 with acute or convalescent COVID-19.

The CDR3 DNA follows: TGTGCCAGCAGCCCGACAGGGGGCTGGGATTCACCCCTCCACTTT. Translation gives CASSPTGGWDSPLHF. This chain joins TRBV3-1 (or the pseudogene TRBV3-2) and TRBJ1-6; TRBD1 agrees at 10 bases. Germline-derived CDR1 and CDR2 are LGHDT and YNNKEL (reference sequence). The CDR3 length is 15 residues. Trimming at V came to 4 bases and at J to 8 bases, leaving 5 bases not matched to a gene.